The clone carrying this TCR beta chain has just a few counts. Its antigen is currently unknown. This specimen belongs to a study of vaccination and CD4 T cells after COVID-19. The overall study: In the control cultures, a CEFX pool, an HIV-1 Nef pool, or no peptide was supplied.

An Oncomine TCR Beta short-read assay was used to sequence the DNA from cultured CD4+ T cells. Genomic DNA was taken out of cultured CD4+ T cells by extraction. From the PCR reads, TCRdb called clonotypes with MiXCR, one entry per CDR3 protein. This sample has around 25,000 distinct CDR3 sequences, with roughly three fifths found just once. Looked up from germline, CDR1 is MNHEY and CDR2 is SMNVEV (reference sequence). V shed 7 bases and J 4 bases; nucleotides not matched to a gene: 13. The CDR3 runs to 16 residues. Indicated treatment: approximately 11-day PBMC culture with coronavirus spike peptide pools or control peptides (ViraFEST assay).

This chain links TRBV27 with TRBJ2-3, with 8 bases aligning to TRBD1. This TCR came from a human donor who had recovered from COVID-19. Sequencing was done on a sample of CD4+ T cells from blood, cultured in vitro. The CDR3 nucleotides are TGTGCCAGCATAGCCGCCGGGACAGGAAAGGCAGATACGCAGTATTTT. Translation: CASIAAGTGKADTQYF.